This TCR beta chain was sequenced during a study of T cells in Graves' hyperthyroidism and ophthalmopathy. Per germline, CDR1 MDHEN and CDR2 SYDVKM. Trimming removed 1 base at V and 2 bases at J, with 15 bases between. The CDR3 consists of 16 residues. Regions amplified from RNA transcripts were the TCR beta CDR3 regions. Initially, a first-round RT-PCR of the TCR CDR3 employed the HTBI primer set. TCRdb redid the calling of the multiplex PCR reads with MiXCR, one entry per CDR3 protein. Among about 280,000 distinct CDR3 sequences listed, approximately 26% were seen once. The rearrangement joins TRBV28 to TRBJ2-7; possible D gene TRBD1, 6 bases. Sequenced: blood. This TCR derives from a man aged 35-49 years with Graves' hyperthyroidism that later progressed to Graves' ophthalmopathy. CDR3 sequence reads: CASSLSDSWPTYEQYF. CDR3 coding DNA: TGTGCCAGCAGTTTATCGGACAGCTGGCCAACCTACGAGCAGTACTTC.